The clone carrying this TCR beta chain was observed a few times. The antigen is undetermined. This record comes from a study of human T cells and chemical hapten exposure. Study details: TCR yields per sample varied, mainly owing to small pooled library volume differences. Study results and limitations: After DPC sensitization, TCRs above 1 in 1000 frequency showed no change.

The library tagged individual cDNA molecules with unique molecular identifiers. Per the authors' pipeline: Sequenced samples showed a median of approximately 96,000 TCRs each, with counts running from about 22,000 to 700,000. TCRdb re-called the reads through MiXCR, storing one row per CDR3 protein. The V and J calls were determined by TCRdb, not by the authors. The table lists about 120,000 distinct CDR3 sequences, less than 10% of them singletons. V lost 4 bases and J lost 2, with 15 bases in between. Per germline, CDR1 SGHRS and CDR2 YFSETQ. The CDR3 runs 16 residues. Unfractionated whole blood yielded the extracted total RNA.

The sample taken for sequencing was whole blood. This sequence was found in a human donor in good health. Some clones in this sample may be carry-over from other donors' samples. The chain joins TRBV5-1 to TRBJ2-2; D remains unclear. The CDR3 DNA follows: TGCGCCAGCAGCCTAGGCGACATAGGCAACACCGGGGAGCTGTTTTTT. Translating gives CASSLGDIGNTGELFF.